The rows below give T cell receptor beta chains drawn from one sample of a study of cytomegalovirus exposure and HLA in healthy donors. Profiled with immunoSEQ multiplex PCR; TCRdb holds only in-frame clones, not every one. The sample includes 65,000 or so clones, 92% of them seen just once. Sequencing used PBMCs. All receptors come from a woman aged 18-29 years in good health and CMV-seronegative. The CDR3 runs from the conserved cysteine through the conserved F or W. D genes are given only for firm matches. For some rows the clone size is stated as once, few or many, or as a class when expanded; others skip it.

TGTGCCACACAGATGAACACTGAAGCTTTCTTT,CATQMNTEAFF,TRBV10-3,TRBJ1-1,NA,NA
TGTGCCAGCAGTTACTATGGGGCTGATACGCAGTATTTT,CASSYYGADTQYF,TRBV6-5,TRBJ2-3,NA,NA
TGCGCCAGCAGCCACCGACTAGCGGGCGGCTCTGGGGCCAACGTCCTGACTTTC,CASSHRLAGGSGANVLTF,TRBV4-1,TRBJ2-6,NA,TRBD2
TGTGCCAGCAAAACGAGGGGGGGCACCTATGGCTACACCTTC,CASKTRGGTYGYTF,TRBV27,TRBJ1-2,NA,NA
TGTGCCAGCAGCTTTCGGGTGATAACCGGGGAGCTGTTTTTT,CASSFRVITGELFF,TRBV5-6,TRBJ2-2,once,NA
TGTGCCAGCAGCCCAACCTCGGGCGGGTATGGCTACACCTTC,CASSPTSGGYGYTF,TRBV14,TRBJ1-2,once,NA
TGTGCCACCAGCTCGGGGCCCCTAGCGGGCTCCGGGGAGCTGTTTTTT,CATSSGPLAGSGELFF,TRBV15,TRBJ2-2,NA,TRBD2
TGTGCCAGCAGCTTAGCGCTCGACGGCTCGGGCTATGGCTACACCTTC,CASSLALDGSGYGYTF,TRBV7-9,TRBJ1-2,few,NA
TGTGCCAGCACCCACCGAGACAGGCCGGATGGCTACACCTTC,CASTHRDRPDGYTF,TRBV6-6,TRBJ1-2,NA,NA
TGTGCCATCACTAGCGGGAGCTCCTACGAGCAGTACTTC,CAITSGSSYEQYF,TRBV2,TRBJ2-7,NA,TRBD2
TGTGCCAGCGCCTCCGGGGTCCTGAGGAACACTGAAGCTTTCTTT,CASASGVLRNTEAFF,TRBV5-4,TRBJ1-1,NA,NA
TGTGCCAGTAGTTTTCCGGGACTAGCGGGAGGAGGGGGCACAGATACGCAGTATTTT,CASSFPGLAGGGGTDTQYF,TRBV19,TRBJ2-3,NA,TRBD2
TGTGCCAGCAGTTTATTTAAAGCTAGCGGGAACCAAGAGACCCAGTACTTC,CASSLFKASGNQETQYF,TRBV28,TRBJ2-5,NA,TRBD2
TGCGCCAGCAGCCCAAACAGGGGAGGCCACTATGGCTACACCTTC,CASSPNRGGHYGYTF,TRBV5-1,TRBJ1-2,NA,TRBD1
TGTGCCATCAGAGTTAACAGTAACACTGAAGCTTTCTTT,CAIRVNSNTEAFF,TRBV10-3,TRBJ1-1,NA,NA
TGTGCCAGCTCACCAACGAGAGGGGGAAACACTGAAGCTTTCTTT,CASSPTRGGNTEAFF,TRBV18,TRBJ1-1,NA,NA
TGTGCCATCAGTGAGTCTAATAGCAACACTGAAGCTTTCTTT,CAISESNSNTEAFF,TRBV10-3,TRBJ1-1,NA,NA
TGTGCCAGCAGTTCGACAGAAATTCAAGAGACCCAGTACTTC,CASSSTEIQETQYF,TRBV6-6,TRBJ2-5,NA,NA
TGTGCCAGCAGCTTAGCAACTAGCGGGTTTTCGTACGAGCAGTACTTC,CASSLATSGFSYEQYF,TRBV11-1,TRBJ2-7,NA,TRBD2
TGTGCCAGCAGTGAAGGCGCGGGGTCACCCCTCCACTTT,CASSEGAGSPLHF,TRBV6-4,TRBJ1-6,NA,NA
TGTGCCAGCAAGAGGGACAGGGGGCTGAAGACTGAAGCTTTCTTT,CASKRDRGLKTEAFF,TRBV28,TRBJ1-1,NA,TRBD1
TGTGCCAGCAGCGTAACTAGCGGGAGGGCGAATGAGCAGTTCTTC,CASSVTSGRANEQFF,TRBV9,TRBJ2-1,NA,TRBD2
TGTGCCAGCAGCTTAGACAGGGGCGTCATAGGGGAGACCCAGTACTTC,CASSLDRGVIGETQYF,TRBV7-9,TRBJ2-5,NA,TRBD1
TGTGCCATCACTATAAACTTGAACACTGAAGCTTTCTTT,CAITINLNTEAFF,TRBV10-3,TRBJ1-1,NA,NA
TGCAGTGCTTATACCTACGAGCAGTACTTC,CSAYTYEQYF,TRBV20-1,TRBJ2-7,NA,NA
TGTGCCAGTAGTACCCAACCAGGGGGCCACTCTGGGGCCAACGTCCTGACTTTC,CASSTQPGGHSGANVLTF,TRBV19,TRBJ2-6,NA,TRBD1
TGCGCCAGCAGCCAAGATATGGCTCCCCAGCAGTTCTTC,CASSQDMAPQQFF,TRBV4-1,TRBJ2-1,once,NA
TGCGCCAGCAGCTTCCGGGACAGAGGCTACGAGCAGTACTTC,CASSFRDRGYEQYF,TRBV5-1,TRBJ2-7,NA,TRBD1
TGTGCCAGCAGTTCTATTCTAGACGAGCAGTACTTC,CASSSILDEQYF,TRBV28,TRBJ2-7,NA,NA
TGTGCCGCCAGAGGTGGGGCCGCCTATGGCTACACCTTC,CAARGGAAYGYTF,TRBV28,TRBJ1-2,NA,NA
TGTGCCAGCAGCGTAGGAATTAGCGGGAGTTACGAGCAGTACTTC,CASSVGISGSYEQYF,TRBV9,TRBJ2-7,once,TRBD2
TGTGCCAGCAGCTCCGACAGGGTCAATGAGCAGTTCTTC,CASSSDRVNEQFF,TRBV5-8,TRBJ2-1,NA,TRBD1
TGCGCCAGCAGTTGGTCAGGGGAAAGGGCTTCGTACTTC,CASSWSGERASYF,TRBV10-2,TRBJ2-5,NA,NA
TGTGCCAGCAGCTTAGGCGGGGCGGGGAATGAAAAACTGTTTTTT,CASSLGGAGNEKLFF,TRBV7-2,TRBJ1-4,NA,NA
TGTGCCATCACAGGACTGAAGGCAAACTATGGCTACACCTTC,CAITGLKANYGYTF,TRBV10-3,TRBJ1-2,once,NA
TGTGCCAGCAGTCCACCCCCGGGGACTAGCGGGAGAAAGGTCTACGAGCAGTACTTC,CASSPPPGTSGRKVYEQYF,TRBV28,TRBJ2-7,NA,TRBD2
TGTGCCAGTAGTATATCCAGGGGTGATGAGCAGTTCTTC,CASSISRGDEQFF,TRBV19,TRBJ2-1,NA,NA
TGTGCCAGCAGTTACGGGGCCTCGTTGAACACTGAAGCTTTCTTT,CASSYGASLNTEAFF,TRBV6-5,TRBJ1-1,NA,NA
TGTGCCAGCAGCCCCGGTTCCGAGGATGGCTACACCTTC,CASSPGSEDGYTF,TRBV6-5,TRBJ1-2,NA,NA
TGTGCCAGCGGAAGACTAGCGGTAAACACCGGGGAGCTGTTTTTT,CASGRLAVNTGELFF,TRBV2,TRBJ2-2,NA,TRBD2
TGTGCCAGCAGCCCACAGGGGGAGACCCAGTACTTC,CASSPQGETQYF,TRBV7-6,TRBJ2-5,NA,TRBD1
TGTGCCAGCAGTGGGGGAGTAGCGGGAGTGGCAGATACGCAGTATTTT,CASSGGVAGVADTQYF,TRBV28,TRBJ2-3,NA,TRBD2